The clone carrying this T cell receptor (beta chain) was picked up a small number of times. Its antigen is undetermined. Time point: persistent/refractory GD, antithyroid drugs over 5 years with positive TRAb. TCR sequences were obtained from RNA taken from PBMCs. The germline V and J ends were trimmed by 2 bases and 2 bases, with 12 bases remaining between them. Per the germline V gene, CDR1 is MNHEY and CDR2 is SMNVEV (reference sequence). The CDR3 sequence is 15 residues long. This specimen comes from a study of regulatory T cells in long-lasting Graves disease. General study findings and limits: TCR diversity was lower in persistent than newly diagnosed Graves' disease. New patients shared 950 to 1,000 public clonotypes, fewer than the roughly 2,600 shared by persistent patients.

CDR3-region Arm-PCR and iRepertoire HTBI primers produced the TCR beta libraries. TCRdb recomputed calls from the multiplex PCR reads with MiXCR, one row per CDR3 protein. The table shows approximately 690,000 distinct CDR3 sequences, with about 32% occurring only once. The clonotype was recovered from a female donor with Graves disease. This chain links TRBV27 with TRBJ2-5, with D uncertain. Sequencing used peripheral blood mononuclear cells (PBMCs), obtained when the disease was refractory, from a patient treated with antithyroid drugs. The CDR3 DNA follows: TGTGCCAGCAGTTTACGGTTCACACCTCAAGAGACCCAGTACTTC. Encoded protein: CASSLRFTPQETQYF.